This T cell receptor (beta chain) was identified in a study of technical replicates of blood from a few donors. Sequencing used immunoSEQ multiplex PCR; TCRdb keeps in-frame clones, though not all of them. Of around 72,000 clones in the sample, 95% to 98% were seen once. This clone has a single count. V gave up 0 bases and J gave up 4 bases, with 12 bases separating them. The CDR3 covers 16 residues. CDR1 LNHDA and CDR2 SQIVND come from the germline V gene (reference sequence). This sequence joins TRBV19 and TRBJ2-2; weak D call: TRBD1 (6 bases). The sample comprised T cells isolated from PBMCs. The TCR was taken from a human donor in good health. CDR3 residues: CASSIDLGRGTGELFF. In DNA, the CDR3 is TGTGCCAGTAGTATAGATCTGGGCAGGGGCACCGGGGAGCTGTTTTTT.